The present T cell receptor beta chain was sequenced within a study of T cell responses to AZD1222 COVID-19 vaccine. Overall study findings and caveats: At 160-218 and 743-854, vaccine-associated CD4 TCRs were dominant, and they spanned spike. In the spike-specific TCR repertoire, nearly half reportedly target unmutated variant regions. Samples come after the peak T cell response, not at day 14. Donors skewed white British and female; clonal diversity was possibly underestimated.

Method: immunoSEQ multiplex PCR; TCRdb's copy keeps in-frame clones and lacks some. The repertoire holds about 140,000 clones, with around 93% as singletons. Trimming removed 8 bases from V and 6 bases from J, with 23 bases in between. Per the germline V gene, CDR1 is MNHEY and CDR2 is SVGAGI. CDR3 length equals 15 residues. Turning to this clone: As yet, its antigen is unknown.

The gene calls are TRBV6-5 and TRBJ2-7, with D tentatively TRBD2 (6 bases). The TCR sequence derives from an adult who received the AZD1222 COVID-19 vaccine. Material: peripheral blood, obtained 28 days after the second AZD1222 dose. In DNA, the CDR3 is TGTGCCAGCTCTCAGCCGGGGGTCATACCGCGCGAGCAGTACTTC. Its translation: CASSQPGVIPREQYF.